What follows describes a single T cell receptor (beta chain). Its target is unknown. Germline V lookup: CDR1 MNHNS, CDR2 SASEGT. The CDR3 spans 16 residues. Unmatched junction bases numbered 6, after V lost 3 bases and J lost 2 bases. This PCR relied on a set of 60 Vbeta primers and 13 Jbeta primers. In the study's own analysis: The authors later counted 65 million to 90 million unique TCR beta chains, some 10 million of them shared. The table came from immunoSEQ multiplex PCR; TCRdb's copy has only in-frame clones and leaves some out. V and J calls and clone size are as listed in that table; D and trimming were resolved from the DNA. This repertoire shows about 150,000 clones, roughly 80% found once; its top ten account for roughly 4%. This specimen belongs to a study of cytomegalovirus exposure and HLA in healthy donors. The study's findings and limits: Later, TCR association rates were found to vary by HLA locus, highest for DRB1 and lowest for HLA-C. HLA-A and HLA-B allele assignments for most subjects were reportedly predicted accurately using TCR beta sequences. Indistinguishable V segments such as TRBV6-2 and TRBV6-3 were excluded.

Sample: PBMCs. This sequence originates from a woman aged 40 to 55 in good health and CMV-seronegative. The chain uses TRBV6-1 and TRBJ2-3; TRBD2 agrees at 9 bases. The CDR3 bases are TGTGCCAGCAGTGATAGTAGCGGGAGCCCCACAGATACGCAGTATTTT. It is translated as CASSDSSGSPTDTQYF.